These 20 T cell receptor beta chains came from one sample sequenced in a study of graft-versus-host responses after intestinal transplantation. Method: immunoSEQ multiplex PCR; TCRdb's copy keeps in-frame clones and lacks some. Among 35,000 to 45,000 clones listed, more than 85% were seen once. The material sequenced was PBMCs, taken 700 to 850 days after intestinal transplantation. The receptor source for this set is a human patient who received an intestinal transplant, so some T cells may come from the graft donor.

The chain is built from TRBV6-5 and TRBJ1-1; D gene ambiguous. The ends were cut back, 2 bases at V and 3 bases at J, with 10 bases in the middle. Germline V gene sequence: CDR1 MNHEY, CDR2 SVGAGI. The CDR3 runs to 14 residues. The CDR3 DNA reads TGTGCCAGCAGTTACAGCCCGTGGGACACTGAAGCTTTCTTT. Protein: CASSYSPWDTEAFF.

V gene TRBV28 combines with J gene TRBJ2-7, with 8 bases fitting TRBD1. V lost 5 bases, J lost 3 bases, and 9 bases stayed unmatched. The CDR3 loop spans 15 amino acids. Germline V lookup: CDR1 MDHEN, CDR2 SYDVKM. CDR3 in amino acids: CASSLPGQVIYEQYF. The DNA of the CDR3 is TGTGCCAGCAGTCTTCCGGGACAGGTGATCTACGAGCAGTACTTC.

Only a few counts were recorded for this clone. In nucleotides, the CDR3 is TGTGCCAGCAGTTTAAACGTGGCTCTCGGGGTACCGGACCAGTACTTC. Its translation is CASSLNVALGVPDQYF. This chain connects TRBV28 to TRBJ2-5, with a tentative D call TRBD2 (5 bases). CDR1 is MDHEN, CDR2 SYDVKM, per germline. V lost 2 bases to trimming and J lost 10 bases, with 23 bases between them. There are 16 residues in the CDR3.

The genes are TRBV7-9 and TRBJ2-3, with 16 bases matching TRBD2. Germline lookup yields CDR1 SEHNR and CDR2 FQNEAQ (reference sequence). The CDR3 length is 15 residues. V was clipped by 3 bases and J by 6 bases; unmatched bases: 0. The CDR3 is CASSLGLAGGDTQYF. CDR3 DNA sequence: TGTGCCAGCAGCTTGGGACTAGCGGGAGGGGATACGCAGTATTTT.

The chain has TRBV4-1 and TRBJ2-7, with D perhaps matching TRBD2 (6 bases). There are 14 residues in the CDR3. Trimming took 1 base from V and 4 from J, leaving 11 bases between them. From germline, CDR1 is MGHRA and CDR2 YSYEKL. CDR3 DNA: TGCGCCAGCAGCCAAGCGGCGGGACTTTACGAGCAGTACTTC. This encodes CASSQAAGLYEQYF.

The chain couples TRBV14 to TRBJ1-1; D gene uncertain. V gave up 2 bases and J gave up 1 base, with 17 bases separating them. CDR3 length: 17 residues. Germline CDR1 reads SGHDN; CDR2 reads FVKESK. CDR3 sequence (DNA): TGTGCCAGCAGCCAACCTGATGGCAAGGGCGAGAACACTGAAGCTTTCTTT. The encoded protein is CASSQPDGKGENTEAFF.

The chain employs TRBV11-2 and TRBJ2-5, with TRBD1 matching 8 bases. The CDR3 has 17 residues. Germline V CDR1 and CDR2: SGHAT, FQNNGV. V was pared by 6 bases and J by 3 bases, with 15 bases of the junction left unmatched. CDR3 protein: CASSSTRRTGLKETQYF. For the CDR3, the DNA is TGTGCCAGCAGTTCAACCAGACGGACAGGGCTAAAAGAGACCCAGTACTTC.

V is TRBV9 and J is TRBJ1-5; 8 bases fit TRBD1. Germline V lookup: CDR1 SGDLS, CDR2 YYNGEE. Trimming at V came to 3 bases and at J to 4 bases, leaving 9 bases not matched to a gene. The CDR3 spans 16 residues. The CDR3 sequence: CASSAGGDPLNQPQHF. DNA of the CDR3: TGTGCCAGCAGCGCAGGGGGCGATCCCCTGAATCAGCCCCAGCATTTT.

This chain joins TRBV4-1 and TRBJ1-3; a weak D match, TRBD1 (6 bases). CDR3 size: 14 residues. Trimming took 2 bases from V and 1 from J, leaving 6 bases between them. CDR1 is MGHRA, CDR2 YSYEKL, per germline. The CDR3 region is CASSQTGSGNTIYF. CDR3 bases: TGCGCCAGCAGCCAAACAGGGTCTGGAAACACCATATATTTT.

Only one count was recorded for this clone. The genes are TRBV6-5 and TRBJ1-2; possibly TRBD1 for D (5 bases). Per germline, CDR1 MNHEY and CDR2 SVGAGI. Trimming took 6 bases from V and 3 from J, leaving 17 bases between them. The CDR3 contains 15 residues. The CDR3 is CASSDHYGGYYGYTF. The CDR3 region has the DNA TGTGCCAGCAGCGACCACTATGGGGGGTACTATGGCTACACCTTC.

The sample holds a few counts of this clone. The CDR3 region is CASSVSTNTEAFF. Here the CDR3 DNA reads TGTGCCAGCAGCGTATCTACGAACACTGAAGCTTTCTTT. The V call is TRBV9, the J call TRBJ1-1; D gene uncertain. The CDR3 loop spans 13 amino acids. Trimming stripped 1 base from V and 1 base from J, with 5 bases between. Germline V CDR1 and CDR2: SGDLS, YYNGEE.

DNA of the CDR3: TGTGCCAGTACCCGGGGGGGATACAATGAGCAGTTCTTC. Its protein product is CASTRGGYNEQFF. The V call is TRBV19, the J call TRBJ2-1; TRBD2 agrees at 8 bases. V dropped 7 bases and J dropped 4; count of bases not matched to a gene: 3. Germline V gives CDR1 LNHDA, CDR2 SQIVND (reference sequence). This CDR3 comprises 13 residues.

The V call is TRBV7-6, the J call TRBJ2-1; D is perhaps TRBD2 (5 bases). The CDR3 has 16 amino acids. Per germline, CDR1 SGHVS and CDR2 FNYEAQ. The V and J ends lost 4 bases and 0 bases respectively, with 13 bases between them. The CDR3 nucleotides are TGTGCCAGCAGCTCAGGACTGTTGAGCTCCTACAATGAGCAGTTCTTC. Residues: CASSSGLLSSYNEQFF.

The genes are TRBV11-3 and TRBJ2-7; TRBD1 agrees at 9 bases. The CDR3 is 16 amino acids. Germline V gene lookup returns CDR1 SGHNT and CDR2 YENEEA. Losses at the gene ends were 1 base for V and 5 bases for J; bases not matched to a gene: 9. The CDR3 coding sequence is TGTGCCAGCAGCTTAGGCCCCGGGACAGGGCGGAACGAGCAGTACTTC. Translating gives CASSLGPGTGRNEQYF.

V usage is TRBV5-8 and J usage is TRBJ1-3; D is unresolved. Germline CDR1 is SGHTS and CDR2 is YDEGEE. V was shortened by 3 bases and J by 11 bases, with 15 bases between the two germline ends. CDR3 length: 13 amino acids. This CDR3 is CASSSLGVDAIYF. The CDR3 region has the DNA TGTGCCAGCAGCTCTCTGGGTGTTGACGCCATATATTTT.

The chain links TRBV7-9 to TRBJ1-6, with TRBD1 matching 7 bases. The CDR3 has 15 residues. The germline V gene encodes CDR1 SEHNR and CDR2 FQNEAQ (reference sequence). The ends lost 5 bases at V and 8 bases at J; junction bases unmatched: 9. In nucleotides, the CDR3 is TGTGCCAGCAGCCGTAAAGGACAGGCATATTCACCCCTCCACTTT. Protein: CASSRKGQAYSPLHF.

The J gene is TRBJ2-7, the V gene TRBV6-5, with TRBD1 identical over 7 bases. The CDR3 sequence is 11 residues long. Germline V gene data show CDR1 as MNHEY and CDR2 as SVGAGI. The V gene end was trimmed by 6 bases and the J gene end by 12 bases; junction bases not matched to a gene: 8. Here the CDR3 DNA reads TGTGCCAGCAGGCAAGGGGGCCTCGCGTACTTC. It yields the protein CASRQGGLAYF.

This clone appeared a single time. CDR3 in DNA: TGTGCCAGCAGCTCTCACGGGACTGAAGCTTTCTTT. This sequence encodes CASSSHGTEAFF. The chain recombines TRBV5-4 with TRBJ1-1; D is undetermined. The germline V gene has CDR1 SGHNT and CDR2 YYREEE (reference sequence). Trimming stripped 3 bases from V and 5 bases from J, with 8 bases between. The CDR3 is 12 residues long.

This clone was seen once. The chain has TRBV19 and TRBJ2-3; D possibly corresponds to TRBD1 (6 bases). CDR3 length equals 15 residues. The V end lost 1 base, the J end lost 3 bases, and 11 bases lay between the germline ends. Germline-derived CDR1 and CDR2 are LNHDA and SQIVND (reference sequence). CDR3 in amino acids: CASSIGTGPTDTQYF. The DNA for the CDR3 is TGTGCCAGTAGTATAGGTACAGGGCCTACAGATACGCAGTATTTT.

The chain couples TRBV15 to TRBJ2-7; 9 nucleotides agree with TRBD1. This CDR3 is 13 amino acids long. V shed 1 base and J 6 bases; nucleotides not matched to a gene: 1. CDR1 and CDR2 (germline): LNHNV, YYDKDF (reference sequence). CDR3 loop: CATSRGDRAEQYF. For the CDR3, the DNA is TGTGCCACCAGCAGAGGGGACAGGGCCGAGCAGTACTTC.